The T cell receptor beta chain under discussion was sequenced for a study of CD8+ T cells in alopecia areata. Study background: Patients in the study were on tofacitinib for 6 to 18 months, then off it for 6 months.

A remark on this clone: Its antigen remains unknown.

Lesional scalp tissue (obtained by punch biopsy) and peripheral blood were collected from alopecia areata patients. cDNA serving as the sequencing template came from extracted, reverse transcribed RNA. The assay was immunoSEQ multiplex PCR, and TCRdb's table has in-frame clones only and misses some. Of 45,000 to 70,000 clones listed, about 96% are singletons. Overall study results and limits: There were also resident alphabeta T cells of normal skin sequenced in scalp samples. Relative to normal scalp, lesional scalp, especially alopecia totalis/universalis, showed higher clonality.

Germline CDR1 and CDR2: MNHEY and SMNVEV (reference sequence). The CDR3 loop spans 14 amino acids. The V end was cut by 6 bases, the J end by 4 bases, with 16 bases between. This clonotype was sampled from a human donor with alopecia areata. The chain joins TRBV27 to TRBJ2-7; maybe TRBD2 (5 bases). Sequenced here: CD8+ T cells sorted from blood, sampled at week 0. CDR3 in amino acids: CASREALPRYEQYF. In DNA, the CDR3 is TGTGCCAGCAGGGAGGCCCTCCCAAGATACGAGCAGTACTTC.